This record looks at one TCR beta chain sequence and its context. This record comes from a study of cytomegalovirus exposure and HLA in healthy donors. There are 18 residues in the CDR3. The germline V gene encodes CDR1 KGHSH and CDR2 LQKENI. The V gene lost 3 bases and the J gene lost 8 bases, with 26 bases spanning the gap. The PCR employed 60 Vbeta primers together with 13 Jbeta primers. Method: immunoSEQ multiplex PCR; TCRdb's copy keeps in-frame clones and lacks some. The repertoire holds about 210,000 clones, around 79% seen once, with about 0.37% in the top ten. The sample consisted of PBMCs. J is TRBJ2-1 and V is TRBV18; a weak D match, TRBD1 (5 bases). The sequence came from a male donor in good health and CMV-seropositive. CDR3 bases: TGTGCCAGCTCACCGCCTAAGTTTCCAGGCAACTCAGGGTATGAGCAGTTCTTC. It yields the protein CASSPPKFPGNSGYEQFF.